This T cell receptor beta chain was retrieved from a study of identical twins. V gave up 1 base and J gave up 7 bases, with 13 bases separating them. Germline CDR1 and CDR2: SGHTA and FQGNSA. The CDR3 is 14 residues long. Findings of the study overall: Fewer insertions were carried by abundant cord blood beta clonotypes, but none was seen in memory repertoires. Excess twin sharing in beta out-of-frame sequences was weaker.

From the 5' RACE reads, TCRdb called clonotypes with MiXCR, one entry per CDR3 protein. The data hold 400,000 to 500,000 distinct CDR3 sequences, with around 18% observed a single time. As for this clonotype: Its antigen is currently unknown.

The sequence was collected from a man between 45 and 60 years old in good health. The chain joins TRBV7-2 to TRBJ1-1; D is perhaps TRBD1 (6 bases). The sample consisted of naive T cells sorted from blood. The CDR3 DNA follows: TGTGCCAGCAGCTTAGTTTGGGCGGACAGTGAAGCTTTCTTT. Translated, it gives CASSLVWADSEAFF.